This TCR beta chain stems from a study of shared clonotypes between healthy human individuals. Study results and caveats: Lower generation probabilities were found for non-shared clonotypes than for those shared by all four donors. Apart from blood, nothing was sampled; tissue repertoires likely differ. Researchers found naive subsets generally carried larger estimated richness than memory subsets.

To note about this clone: Antigen: not known.

All donors qualified as healthy HIV-negative adults and had experienced no recent acute infections or vaccinations. This CDR3 has 14 amino acids. After removal of 4 bases from V and 0 bases from J, the junction contained 2 bases not matched to a gene. The germline gives CDR1 SGHKS, CDR2 YYEKEE (reference sequence). The assay was immunoSEQ multiplex PCR, and TCRdb's table has in-frame clones only and misses some. The data hold around 1.4 million clones, with roughly 98.5% observed a single time. The sample comprised naive CD4+ T cells sorted from blood. This sample's subset: CD45RA+ positively selected. The chain carries TRBV5-5 and TRBJ2-3; 7 nucleotides align to TRBD2. The origin of this receptor is a man aged 25-40 years in good health. CDR3 sequence reads: CASSPGGSTDTQYF. CDR3 nucleotides: TGTGCCAGCAGCCCGGGGGGTAGCACAGATACGCAGTATTTT.